This T cell receptor (beta chain) comes out of a study of CD8 T cells in Susac syndrome. Trimming removed 1 base at V and 6 bases at J, with 11 bases between. CDR1 and CDR2 from the germline V gene are SQVTM and ANQGSEA. This CDR3 is built from 13 residues. Random hexamers primed reverse transcription of roughly 0.5 to 1 ug RNA. Using its own MiXCR run on the immunoSEQ multiplex PCR reads, TCRdb lists one record per CDR3 protein. The sample holds some 60,000 distinct CDR3 sequences; around nine tenths are singletons and the top ten take 0.15% to 0.2%. This clonotype was seen only a few times. The chain combines TRBV29-1 with TRBJ2-3; D unclear. The receptor was isolated from a human donor in good health. Sequencing used CD8+ T cells from PBMCs. The CDR3 DNA reads as TGCAGCGTTGAAGTTGGAACCGTGGATACGCAGTATTTT. It codes for CSVEVGTVDTQYF.